This T cell receptor beta chain was captured in a study of blood T cell repertoires in COVID-19. At the level of the study: Sites in the United States, Italy and Spain provided acute and convalescent COVID-19 samples.

TCRdb's copy holds only in-frame clones and misses some; the assay was immunoSEQ multiplex PCR. The sample carries roughly 300,000 clones, approximately 85% recorded once. This clone has only a few counts. Other DNA sequences in the sample encode the same CDR3. CDR1 is MNHNS and CDR2 is SASEGT in the germline V gene. There are 16 residues in the CDR3. Trimming removed 0 bases from V and 9 bases from J, with 15 bases in between. The sequencing sample was made of peripheral blood. The V and J genes are TRBV6-1 and TRBJ1-6; possibly TRBD1 for D (5 bases). The TCR sequence derives from a human donor in a cohort sampled during active COVID-19. The CDR3 sequence is CASSEAHKGMGSPLHF. The CDR3 DNA sequence: TGTGCCAGCAGTGAAGCGCACAAGGGGATGGGTTCACCCCTCCACTTT.